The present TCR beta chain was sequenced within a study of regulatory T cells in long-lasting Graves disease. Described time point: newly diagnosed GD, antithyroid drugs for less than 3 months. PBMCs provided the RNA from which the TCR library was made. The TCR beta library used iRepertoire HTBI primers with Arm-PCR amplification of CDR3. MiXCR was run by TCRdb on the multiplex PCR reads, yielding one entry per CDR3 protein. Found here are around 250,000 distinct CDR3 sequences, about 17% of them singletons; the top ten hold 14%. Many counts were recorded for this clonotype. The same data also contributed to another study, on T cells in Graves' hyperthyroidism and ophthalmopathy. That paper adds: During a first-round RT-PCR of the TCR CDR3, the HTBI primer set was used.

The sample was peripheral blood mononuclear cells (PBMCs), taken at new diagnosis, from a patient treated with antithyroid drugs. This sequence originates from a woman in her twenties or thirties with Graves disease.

The CDR3 reads CASTLDRLSTEAFF. CDR3 DNA sequence: TGTGCCAGCACCCTGGACAGATTGAGCACTGAAGCTTTCTTT. This chain uses TRBV12-3 or TRBV12-4 with TRBJ1-1, with a tentative D call TRBD1 (6 bases). V gave up 7 bases and J gave up 4 bases, with 16 bases separating them. The CDR3 runs to 14 residues.